A single sample is the source of the 32 T cell receptor beta chains below, sequenced in a study of T cells in localized non-small cell lung cancer. The protocol was immunoSEQ multiplex PCR, while the TCRdb copy is restricted to in-frame clones and leaves out a portion. Found here are 25,000 to 35,000 clones, around 93% of them singletons; the top ten hold under 30%. The sample here was peripheral blood, taken before any cancer treatment. These receptors came from a female donor older than 55 with stage I lung adenocarcinoma.

This chain uses TRBV19 with TRBJ1-2; perhaps TRBD1 as D (5 bases). The V end lost 3 bases, the J end lost 4 bases, and 9 bases lay between the germline ends. This CDR3 contains 13 residues. Germline values: CDR1 LNHDA, CDR2 SQIVND (reference sequence). The CDR3 nucleotides are TGTGCCAGTAGTATGGGGGAACTCTATGGCTACACCTTC. This translates into CASSMGELYGYTF.

Of note for this clone: Other DNA sequences within the sample encode an identical CDR3. The rearrangement uses TRBV4-1 and TRBJ1-1, with D possibly matching TRBD1 (6 bases). CDR1 and CDR2 from the germline V gene are MGHRA and YSYEKL. The V and J ends lost 0 bases and 3 bases respectively, with 11 bases between them. The CDR3 has 15 amino acids. This CDR3 is CASSQEGAVYTEAFF. As DNA, the CDR3 is TGCGCCAGCAGCCAAGAGGGGGCCGTTTACACTGAAGCTTTCTTT.

V is TRBV5-1 and J is TRBJ2-7; D possibly corresponds to TRBD2 (5 bases). The CDR3 runs to 14 residues. The V end was cut by 6 bases, the J end by 2 bases, with 15 bases between. CDR1 is SGHRS, CDR2 YFSETQ, per germline. The CDR3 spells CASTPEGSTYEQYF. For the CDR3, the DNA is TGCGCCAGCACCCCCGAGGGCAGCACCTACGAGCAGTACTTC.

CDR3 loop: CASSPMFQNNEQFF. The CDR3 nucleotides read TGTGCCAGCTCACCAATGTTCCAGAACAATGAGCAGTTCTTC. The rearrangement links TRBV18 to TRBJ2-1; unclear D gene. The V gene's germline CDR1 is KGHSH and CDR2 LQKENI. This CDR3 is built from 14 residues. Trimming shortened V by 2 bases and J by 5 bases, and 10 bases separated the two germline ends.

The rearrangement joins TRBV28 to TRBJ1-2; D perhaps matches TRBD1 (5 bases). Germline V gene sequence: CDR1 MDHEN, CDR2 SYDVKM. The V gene lost 8 bases and the J gene lost 3 bases, with 22 bases spanning the gap. CDR3 length: 16 amino acids. In DNA form, the CDR3 reads TGTGCCAGCTGGACACAAGGGCGCAGACGAGACTATGGCTACACCTTC. As protein: CASWTQGRRRDYGYTF.

CDR3: CASSLWDRAYEQYF. The CDR3 nucleotides are TGTGCCAGCAGCTTATGGGACAGAGCCTACGAGCAGTACTTC. The rearrangement links TRBV11-2 to TRBJ2-7, with 7 bases aligning to TRBD1. V lost 2 bases and J lost 2; bases outside the gene matches: 3. Germline values: CDR1 SGHAT, CDR2 FQNNGV. The CDR3 sequence is 14 residues long.

This clone was counted once. V gene TRBV7-2 combines with J gene TRBJ2-2; D remains ambiguous. Germline lookup yields CDR1 SGHTA and CDR2 FQGNSA. The CDR3 runs 11 residues. The V and J ends lost 3 bases and 6 bases respectively, with 2 bases between them. The CDR3 loop is CASSFPGELFF. The DNA of the CDR3 is TGTGCCAGCAGCTTTCCCGGGGAGCTGTTTTTT.

The rearrangement uses TRBV7-4 and TRBJ1-6; TRBD1 might be the D (6 bases). The CDR3 loop spans 17 amino acids. V shed 2 bases and J shed 8 bases, with 19 bases lying between them. CDR1 is SGHVT, CDR2 SQSDAQ, per germline. The CDR3, as DNA: TGTGCCAGCAGCTTACGCTGGGACACGATCCCTGATTCACCCCTCCACTTT. This sequence encodes CASSLRWDTIPDSPLHF.

The chain employs TRBV7-8 and TRBJ2-7; D not certain. Germline CDR1 reads SGHVS; CDR2 reads FQNEAQ. The length of the CDR3 is 12 residues. V was clipped by 1 base and J by 4 bases, with 5 bases between them. As DNA, the CDR3 is TGTGCCAGCAGCTTAGGCGAATACGAGCAGTACTTC. Its translation: CASSLGEYEQYF.

The gene calls are TRBV27 and TRBJ1-2, with a possible D match to TRBD1 (5 bases). The V and J ends lost 8 bases and 3 bases respectively, with 13 bases between them. Per the germline V gene, CDR1 is MNHEY and CDR2 is SMNVEV (reference sequence). The CDR3 extends over 13 amino acids. Here the CDR3 reads CASRRDGHYGYTF. The CDR3 DNA reads as TGTGCCAGCCGTAGGGACGGCCACTATGGCTACACCTTC.

The chain links TRBV28 to TRBJ1-1; the match to TRBD1 covers 7 bases. Germline V gene data show CDR1 as MDHEN and CDR2 as SYDVKM. The CDR3 covers 14 residues. The V gene end was trimmed by 4 bases and the J gene end by 6 bases; junction bases not matched to a gene: 8. The CDR3 region is CASSSHQGGAEAFF. The CDR3 DNA sequence: TGTGCCAGCAGTTCCCATCAGGGGGGCGCTGAAGCTTTCTTT.

The chain links TRBV6-1 to TRBJ2-5; D unresolved. The CDR3 sequence is 12 residues long. Trimming shortened V by 7 bases and J by 5 bases, and 11 bases separated the two germline ends. Germline CDR1 reads MNHNS; CDR2 reads SASEGT. The CDR3 region is CASTAVGETQYF. The CDR3 DNA reads TGTGCCAGCACCGCTGTGGGGGAGACCCAGTACTTC.

The chain couples TRBV28 to TRBJ2-6; possibly TRBD2 for D (5 bases). CDR1 is MDHEN and CDR2 is SYDVKM in the germline V gene. Trimming left V 3 bases short and J 1 base short, with 13 bases between. The CDR3 is 17 amino acids. The CDR3 reads CASSFGGIYSGANVLTF. The CDR3 DNA reads as TGTGCCAGCAGTTTCGGAGGAATATATTCTGGGGCCAACGTCCTGACTTTC. Drawing the rest from reference TRBV28 and TRBJ2-6, the complete variable domain is DVKVTQSSRYLVKRTGEKVFLECVQDMDHENMFWYRQDPGLGLRLIYFSYDVKMKEKGDIPEGYSVSREKKERFSLILESASTNQTSMYLCASSFGGIYSGANVLTFGAGSRLTVL.

This rearrangement joins TRBV2 to TRBJ2-1; D gene ambiguous. Germline CDR1 reads SNHLY; CDR2 reads FYNNEI. The CDR3 has 12 residues. V lost 4 bases, J lost 9 bases, and 10 bases lay in between. CDR3 loop: CASSVRTAEQFF. CDR3 bases: TGTGCCAGCAGTGTGCGTACGGCTGAGCAGTTCTTC.

The chain combines TRBV15 with TRBJ2-7, with 7 bases matching TRBD2. CDR3 length: 14 residues. CDR1 and CDR2 from the germline V gene are LNHNV and YYDKDF (reference sequence). The V and J ends lost 0 bases and 3 bases, in that order; junction bases with no gene match: 2. CDR3 DNA: TGTGCCACCAGCAGAGAGGGGGGGAGCTACGAGCAGTACTTC. Its translation is CATSREGGSYEQYF. The full variable domain, completed using reference TRBV15 and TRBJ2-7, is DAMVIQNPRYQVTQFGKPVTLSCSQTLNHNVMYWYQQKSSQAPKLLFHYYDKDFNNEADTPDNFQSRRPNTSFCFLDIRSPGLGDTAMYLCATSREGGSYEQYFGPGTRLTVT.

V and J are TRBV12-5 and TRBJ1-1, with D unclear. The germline V and J ends were trimmed by 5 bases and 1 base, with 8 bases remaining between them. Germline values: CDR1 LGHNT, CDR2 FRNRAP. The CDR3 has 13 residues. The CDR3 DNA reads as TGTGCTAGTGGTGGCCGGCAGAACACTGAAGCTTTCTTT. It encodes CASGGRQNTEAFF.

V gene TRBV6-6 combines with J gene TRBJ2-3, with D tentatively TRBD1 (6 bases). Trimming took 6 bases from V and 2 from J, leaving 12 bases between them. CDR3 size: 14 residues. Germline V gene data show CDR1 as MNHNY and CDR2 as SVGAGI (reference sequence). The CDR3: CASRTQGYTDTQYF. The DNA of the CDR3 is TGTGCCAGCAGGACGCAGGGGTACACAGATACGCAGTATTTT.

V gene TRBV7-2 combines with J gene TRBJ2-5; D is undetermined. The CDR3 length is 10 residues. V shed 8 bases and J shed 4 bases, with 5 bases lying between them. The V gene's germline CDR1 is SGHTA and CDR2 FQGNSA. CDR3: CASRRETQYF. In nucleotides, the CDR3 is TGTGCCAGCCGAAGAGAGACCCAGTACTTC. Using reference TRBV7-2 and TRBJ2-5 for the parts outside the CDR3, the full variable domain is GAGVSQSPSNKVTEKGKDVELRCDPISGHTALYWYRQSLGQGLEFLIYFQGNSAPDKSGLPSDRFSAERTGGSVSTLTIQRTQQEDSAVYLCASRRETQYFGPGTRLLVL.

This clone has a handful of counts. The chain has TRBV14 and TRBJ1-1, with a weak D call TRBD1 (6 bases). CDR1 and CDR2 from the germline V gene are SGHDN and FVKESK. V lost 2 bases and J lost 5, with 6 bases in between. This CDR3 has 12 residues. In DNA form, the CDR3 reads TGTGCCAGCAGCCAAAGGGGGACTGAAGCTTTCTTT. Translating it yields CASSQRGTEAFF.

This clone was observed once. The chain combines TRBV7-6 with TRBJ2-6; 8 bases agree with TRBD2. With 2 bases clipped from V and 4 bases from J, the junction kept 10 bases outside the gene matches. From germline, CDR1 is SGHVS and CDR2 FNYEAQ. The CDR3 has 18 residues. Here the CDR3 reads CASSLSVRGAKGANVLTF. The CDR3 bases are TGTGCCAGCAGCTTATCGGTGCGGGGGGCAAAAGGGGCCAACGTCCTGACTTTC.

The rearrangement links TRBV29-1 to TRBJ1-2; TRBD1 aligns across 7 bases. Germline CDR1 reads SQVTM; CDR2 reads ANQGSEA. The CDR3 consists of 14 residues. V was pared by 7 bases and J by 0 bases, with 8 bases of the junction left unmatched. The CDR3 loop reads CSAGGDSPNYGYTF. The CDR3 DNA reads as TGCAGCGCCGGAGGGGACAGCCCTAACTATGGCTACACCTTC.

The chain recombines TRBV4-1 with TRBJ1-1; 7 bases agree with TRBD1. The CDR3 sequence is 17 residues long. V lost 0 bases and J lost 1; bases outside the gene matches: 8. Germline CDR1 and CDR2: MGHRA and YSYEKL. The CDR3 region is CASSQDQWRTGNTEAFF. CDR3 coding DNA: TGCGCCAGCAGCCAAGATCAGTGGAGGACAGGGAACACTGAAGCTTTCTTT.

The rearrangement links TRBV27 to TRBJ1-5; D remains ambiguous. The CDR3 has 15 residues. CDR1 is MNHEY and CDR2 is SMNVEV in the germline V gene (reference sequence). Trimming pared 6 bases from V and 0 bases from J, leaving 12 bases between. CDR3 coding DNA: TGTGCCAGCAGACTGGACGGGTATAGCAATCAGCCCCAGCATTTT. Its translation: CASRLDGYSNQPQHF.

The chain carries TRBV11-2 and TRBJ1-1; 9 nucleotides align to TRBD1. Germline V CDR1 and CDR2: SGHAT, FQNNGV. There are 14 residues in the CDR3. V shed 4 bases, J shed 4 bases, and the junction held 4 bases outside the gene matches. CDR3 region: CASSSRQGGTEAFF. For the CDR3, the DNA is TGTGCCAGCAGCTCTCGACAGGGGGGCACTGAAGCTTTCTTT.

This chain connects TRBV4-1 to TRBJ2-7; TRBD1 matches 9 bases. Germline V gives CDR1 MGHRA, CDR2 YSYEKL. The CDR3 sequence is 16 residues long. V lost 0 bases and J lost 4; bases outside the gene matches: 7. As DNA, the CDR3 is TGCGCCAGCAGCCAAGATCATTGGACAGGGGTGTACGAGCAGTACTTC. Translating gives CASSQDHWTGVYEQYF.

This clone was recorded once. The rearrangement uses TRBV29-1 and TRBJ1-1; tentative D call: TRBD1 (5 bases). CDR1 is SQVTM, CDR2 ANQGSEA, per germline. The CDR3 contains 12 residues. V shed 3 bases and J shed 3 bases, with 8 bases lying between them. The CDR3 reads CSVDVGDTEAFF. The CDR3 nucleotides are TGCAGCGTTGATGTGGGGGACACTGAAGCTTTCTTT.

This rearrangement joins TRBV5-4 to TRBJ1-2, with D possibly matching TRBD1 (5 bases). CDR1 and CDR2 (germline): SGHNT, YYREEE (reference sequence). V gave up 2 bases and J gave up 7 bases, with 12 bases separating them. The CDR3 contains 13 residues. For the CDR3, the DNA is TGTGCCAGCAGCTTAGACGGGGACCGTGGCTACACCTTC. It translates to CASSLDGDRGYTF. Full variable domain (outside the CDR3, taken from reference TRBV5-4 and TRBJ1-2): ETGVTQSPTHLIKTRGQQVTLRCSSQSGHNTVSWYQQALGQGPQFIFQYYREEENGRGNFPPRFSGLQFPNYSSELNVNALELDDSALYLCASSLDGDRGYTFGSGTRLTVV.

The V gene is TRBV6-6, the J gene TRBJ2-7, with 7 bases matching TRBD1. The CDR3 has 15 amino acids. Trimming removed 4 bases from V and 2 bases from J; junction bases left unmatched: 8. Germline CDR1 is MNHNY and CDR2 is SVGAGI (reference sequence). The CDR3 protein is CASSSTGAIPYEQYF. Written as DNA, the CDR3 is TGTGCCAGCAGTTCCACAGGGGCGATACCCTACGAGCAGTACTTC.

The rearrangement uses TRBV7-9 and TRBJ2-2; 7 bases are a match to TRBD1. With 2 bases clipped from V and 5 bases from J, the junction kept 8 bases outside the gene matches. Germline-derived CDR1 and CDR2 are SEHNR and FQNEAQ (reference sequence). The CDR3 runs 16 residues. The CDR3 coding sequence is TGTGCCAGCAGCTTAATAGGGACAGCGATAACCGGGGAGCTGTTTTTT. Its protein product is CASSLIGTAITGELFF. The variable domain in full, completed from reference TRBV7-9 and TRBJ2-2, reads DTGVSQNPRHKITKRGQNVTFRCDPISEHNRLYWYRQTLGQGPEFLTYFQNEAQLEKSRLLSDRFSAERPKGSFSTLEIQRTEQGDSAMYLCASSLIGTAITGELFFGEGSRLTVL.

The genes are TRBV7-9 and TRBJ2-7; 7 bases fit TRBD1. From germline, CDR1 is SEHNR and CDR2 FQNEAQ (reference sequence). V shed 10 bases, J shed 5 bases, and the junction held 8 bases outside the gene matches. The CDR3 is 12 residues long. The CDR3 here is CATDRAEDEQYF. CDR3 sequence (DNA): TGTGCCACCGACAGGGCTGAGGACGAGCAGTACTTC.

The chain links TRBV6-1 to TRBJ1-4; possibly TRBD1 for D (5 bases). The germline V gene has CDR1 MNHNS and CDR2 SASEGT. This CDR3 spans 13 amino acids. Trimming shortened V by 3 bases and J by 6 bases, and 8 bases separated the two germline ends. The chain's CDR3 is CASSDGRDEKLFF. DNA of the CDR3: TGTGCCAGCAGTGACGGCAGGGATGAAAAACTGTTTTTT.

The CDR3 loop reads CASSQVGAGAVIYEQYF. CDR3 bases: TGCGCCAGCAGCCAAGTGGGGGCGGGGGCGGTTATCTACGAGCAGTACTTC. The rearrangement joins TRBV4-1 to TRBJ2-7, with D possibly being TRBD2 (7 bases). Germline CDR1 MGHRA, CDR2 YSYEKL. The V gene lost 1 base and the J gene lost 3 bases, with 19 bases spanning the gap. The CDR3 runs 17 residues.